The source of this T cell receptor (beta chain) is a study of blood T cell repertoires in COVID-19. Study context: From T cells, B-cell-depleted T cells, or PBMCs came the material, which was cDNA or gDNA.

Original methodology: Nucleated cell number was recorded as an estimate derived from reference gene primer amplification. The method was immunoSEQ multiplex PCR; TCRdb's version includes in-frame clones alone and lacks a portion of them. V, J and clone size are taken as reported in that table, and D and trimming were inferred from the DNA itself. This table holds about 150,000 clones, 76% found once. Germline V lookup: CDR1 MNHEY, CDR2 SVGAGI. The germline V and J ends were trimmed by 4 bases and 0 bases, with 13 bases remaining between them. This CDR3 has 16 residues. Sequences were obtained from peripheral blood. This rearrangement joins TRBV6-5 to TRBJ1-5; D might be TRBD1 (5 bases). This sequence was found in a man between 60 and 75 years old with acute or convalescent COVID-19. The CDR3 here is CASSLGRVLSNQPQHF. DNA for the CDR3: TGTGCCAGCAGTTTGGGGCGAGTCCTTAGCAATCAGCCCCAGCATTTT.